The entry below gives a single T cell receptor beta chain sequence along with its context. This sample is drawn from a study of CD8+CD57+ T cells in acquired aplastic anemia. The V gene's germline CDR1 is SGDLS and CDR2 YYNGEE. The CDR3 extends over 14 amino acids. The TCR beta profiling, which covered VDJ combination and CDR3 sequence, was carried out using genomic DNA as the template. TCRdb processed the reads anew with MiXCR; each CDR3 protein has one entry. The data show about 68,000 distinct CDR3 sequences, approximately 54% seen once. This TCR derives from a human donor in good health, serving as a control. The chain has TRBV9 and TRBJ2-5, with a weak D call TRBD2 (5 bases). The J call may be mistaken, given a closer DNA end match to TRBJ2-7. Specimen: sorted CD4+, CD8+, or CD8+CD57+ T cells (not recorded which) from PBMCs. This chain's CDR3 is CASSVGLADYEQYF. CDR3 in DNA: TGTGCCAGCAGCGTCGGGCTAGCTGACTACGAGCAGTACTTC.